Following are 9 T cell receptor beta chains from one sample sequenced in a study of T cell responses to AZD1222 COVID-19 vaccine. Profiling relied on immunoSEQ multiplex PCR, and the TCRdb table lists in-frame clones only, not all of them. Seen here are some 150,000 clones, approximately 88% observed once, and the top ten hold around 2.2%. The sequencing used peripheral blood, collected on day 0 of AZD1222 vaccination. These receptors came from an adult in good health.

J is TRBJ1-2 and V is TRBV6-5; 8 nucleotides line up with TRBD1. The J segment lost 5 bases and the V segment lost 4 bases, leaving 12 bases of the junction unmatched. CDR3 length: 16 residues. Germline CDR1 and CDR2: MNHEY and SVGAGI. The CDR3 region has the DNA TGTGCCAGCAGTTCAGGACAGGGAATTCTTGTTTATGGCTACACCTTC. It specifies CASSSGQGILVYGYTF.

V is TRBV28 and J is TRBJ1-6; D not certain. CDR1 and CDR2 (germline): MDHEN, SYDVKM. Trimming pared 3 bases from V and 7 bases from J, leaving 10 bases between. CDR3 length equals 14 residues. The CDR3 DNA follows: TGTGCCAGCAGTTTCCTGCAGCCCAATTCACCCCTCCACTTT. Its translation: CASSFLQPNSPLHF.

The chain combines TRBV7-8 with TRBJ2-1, with a tentative D call TRBD2 (5 bases). The CDR3 has 14 amino acids. The germline V gene encodes CDR1 SGHVS and CDR2 FQNEAQ. The V and J ends lost 7 bases and 7 bases respectively, with 17 bases between them. The CDR3 DNA sequence: TGTGCCAGCAAGGCCCGGGATGTAAGTAATGAGCAGTTCTTC. Protein product: CASKARDVSNEQFF. The full variable domain, completed using reference TRBV7-8 and TRBJ2-1, is GAGVSQSPRYKVAKRGQDVALRCDPISGHVSLFWYQQALGQGPEFLTYFQNEAQLDKSGLPSDRFFAERPEGSVSTLKIQRTQQEDSAVYLCASKARDVSNEQFFGPGTRLTVL.

The J gene is TRBJ1-2, the V gene TRBV5-4; D is unclear. CDR3 length: 15 amino acids. Germline V gene sequence: CDR1 SGHNT, CDR2 YYREEE (reference sequence). V lost 0 bases, J lost 1 base, and 10 bases lay in between. The CDR3 loop is CASSLDEPGNYGYTF. In DNA form, the CDR3 reads TGTGCCAGCAGCTTGGATGAGCCGGGTAACTATGGCTACACCTTC.

The chain uses TRBV5-4 and TRBJ2-5; TRBD2 aligns across 10 bases. This CDR3 is 16 amino acids long. Germline lookup yields CDR1 SGHNT and CDR2 YYREEE (reference sequence). V gave up 4 bases and J gave up 3 bases; unmatched junction bases: 9. The CDR3 sequence: CASSPASGRKEETQYF. CDR3 nucleotide sequence: TGTGCCAGCAGCCCTGCTAGCGGGAGAAAAGAAGAGACCCAGTACTTC.

The CDR3 DNA sequence: TGTGCCAGCAGCGTCGGGACGGGTGAAAAACTGTTTTTT. Translated: CASSVGTGEKLFF. J is TRBJ1-4 and V is TRBV11-3, with D tentatively TRBD1 (5 bases). V lost 5 bases, J lost 7 bases, and 11 bases lay in between. This CDR3 contains 13 residues. Germline CDR1 is SGHNT and CDR2 is YENEEA.

The rearrangement links TRBV5-5 to TRBJ2-3, with a tentative D call TRBD2 (6 bases). The CDR3 loop spans 15 amino acids. Trimming stripped 3 bases from V and 3 bases from J, with 14 bases between. The V gene's germline CDR1 is SGHKS and CDR2 YYEKEE (reference sequence). This CDR3 reads CASSYPGGGTDTQYF. The CDR3 coding sequence is TGTGCCAGCAGCTACCCCGGAGGAGGGACAGATACGCAGTATTTT. Drawing the rest from reference TRBV5-5 and TRBJ2-3, the complete variable domain is DAGVTQSPTHLIKTRGQQVTLRCSPISGHKSVSWYQQVLGQGPQFIFQYYEKEERGRGNFPDRFSARQFPNYSSELNVNALLLGDSALYLCASSYPGGGTDTQYFGPGTRLTVL.

The chain recombines TRBV21-1 with TRBJ2-7. TRBV21-1 is a pseudogene segment. CDR3 length: 11 residues. CDR3 amino acids: CASSRLKGQYF. The CDR3 DNA follows: TGTGCCAGCAGCAGATTGAAGGGGCAGTACTTC.

The V gene is TRBV9, the J gene TRBJ2-3; no definite D call. The length of the CDR3 is 15 residues. V lost 0 bases, J lost 4 bases, and 12 bases lay in between. Germline CDR1 reads SGDLS; CDR2 reads YYNGEE. CDR3 protein: CASSVGVSSPDTQYF. The CDR3 DNA follows: TGTGCCAGCAGCGTAGGGGTTTCCTCCCCAGATACGCAGTATTTT.